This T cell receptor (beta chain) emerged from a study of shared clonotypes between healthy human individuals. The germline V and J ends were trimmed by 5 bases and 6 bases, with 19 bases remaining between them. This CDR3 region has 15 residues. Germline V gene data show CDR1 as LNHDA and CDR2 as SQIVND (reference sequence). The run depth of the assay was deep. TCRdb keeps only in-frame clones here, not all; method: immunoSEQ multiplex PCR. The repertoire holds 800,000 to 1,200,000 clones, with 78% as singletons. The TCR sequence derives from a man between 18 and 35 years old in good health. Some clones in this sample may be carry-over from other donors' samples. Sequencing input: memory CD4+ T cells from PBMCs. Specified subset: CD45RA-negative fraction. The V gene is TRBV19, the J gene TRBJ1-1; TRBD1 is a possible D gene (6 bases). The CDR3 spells CASSSQGLLNPEAFF. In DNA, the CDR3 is TGTGCCAGTAGTTCACAGGGTTTATTGAATCCTGAAGCTTTCTTT.